The 30 T cell receptor beta chains presented below share a single source sample, sequenced in a study of blood T cell repertoires in COVID-19. Here immunoSEQ multiplex PCR was the method, and the copy in TCRdb shows in-frame clones only, minus some. The sample holds 240,000 or so clones, roughly 79% seen once. The specimen sequenced was peripheral blood. The receptor source for this set is a woman older than 75 with COVID-19, enrolled during active disease.

This clone is a singleton in its sample. This chain connects TRBV7-8 to TRBJ1-5; weak D call: TRBD1 (6 bases). V lost 4 bases to trimming and J lost 4 bases, with 14 bases between them. The germline V gene has CDR1 SGHVS and CDR2 FQNEAQ. The CDR3 contains 15 residues. The CDR3 region is CASSSRTEMNQPQHF. In nucleotides, the CDR3 is TGTGCCAGCAGCTCAAGGACAGAAATGAATCAGCCCCAGCATTTT.

The gene calls are TRBV27 and TRBJ2-2; 7 positions match TRBD1. The V gene's germline CDR1 is MNHEY and CDR2 SMNVEV (reference sequence). This CDR3 contains 13 residues. Trimming removed 6 bases from V and 8 bases from J; junction bases left unmatched: 6. The CDR3 loop is CASSSRQGGELFF. CDR3 DNA sequence: TGTGCCAGCAGCAGCAGACAGGGTGGGGAGCTGTTTTTT.

The gene calls are TRBV5-8 and TRBJ2-5, with 7 bases fitting TRBD1. V shed 0 bases, J shed 7 bases, and the junction held 9 bases outside the gene matches. This CDR3 region has 15 residues. The germline V gene has CDR1 SGHTS and CDR2 YDEGEE. This CDR3 reads CASSLGDSDRRTQYF. DNA for the CDR3: TGTGCCAGCAGCTTGGGGGACAGCGACAGGAGGACCCAGTACTTC. The whole variable domain, filled in from reference TRBV5-8 and TRBJ2-5, reads EAGVTQSPTHLIKTRGQQATLRCSPISGHTSVYWYQQALGLGLQFLLWYDEGEERNRGNFPPRFSGRQFPNYSSELNVNALELEDSALYLCASSLGDSDRRTQYFGPGTRLLVL.

The CDR3 protein is CASRTRQGRTEAFF. CDR3 DNA: TGTGCCAGCAGAACACGACAGGGACGCACTGAAGCTTTCTTT. J is TRBJ1-1 and V is TRBV2; 7 bases are a match to TRBD1. The CDR3 length is 14 residues. Looked up from germline, CDR1 is SNHLY and CDR2 is FYNNEI. V lost 6 bases, J lost 4 bases, and 8 bases stayed unmatched.

The chain recombines TRBV12-5 with TRBJ2-1; 8 nucleotides agree with TRBD2. This CDR3 contains 15 residues. Germline CDR1 reads LGHNT; CDR2 reads FRNRAP. Unmatched junction bases numbered 12, after V lost 6 bases and J lost 8 bases. The DNA of the CDR3 is TGTGCTAGTGGCCGGGGGGACGGGAGGGCCTATGAGCAGTTCTTC. Residues: CASGRGDGRAYEQFF. The whole variable domain, filled in from reference TRBV12-5 and TRBJ2-1, reads DARVTQTPRHKVTEMGQEVTMRCQPILGHNTVFWYRQTMMQGLELLAYFRNRAPLDDSGMPKDRFSAEMPDATLATLKIQPSEPRDSAVYFCASGRGDGRAYEQFFGPGTRLTVL.

This clone was counted once. At the DNA level, this CDR3 is encoded by other sequences in the same sample as well. The V gene is TRBV19, the J gene TRBJ1-5; TRBD1 is a possible D gene (5 bases). The CDR3 sequence is 14 residues long. Germline V gives CDR1 LNHDA, CDR2 SQIVND (reference sequence). The germline V and J ends were trimmed by 6 bases and 0 bases, with 9 bases remaining between them. CDR3 loop: CASSRQHSNQPQHF. The CDR3 DNA reads as TGTGCCAGTAGCCGACAGCATAGCAATCAGCCCCAGCATTTT.

The rearrangement uses TRBV28 and TRBJ1-4; the match to TRBD1 covers 8 bases. The CDR3 is made up of 15 amino acids. Germline CDR1 and CDR2: MDHEN and SYDVKM. J was trimmed by 7 bases and V by 7 bases; bases with no gene match: 11. In DNA, the CDR3 is TGTGCCAGCACCAAAAATCAGGGGGCGGGTGAAAAACTGTTTTTT. Its translation is CASTKNQGAGEKLFF.

The count of this clone is one. The chain joins TRBV19 to TRBJ2-1, with D hard to call. Trimming removed 1 base from V and 8 bases from J, with 12 bases in between. Germline-derived CDR1 and CDR2 are LNHDA and SQIVND (reference sequence). There are 14 residues in the CDR3. DNA for the CDR3: TGTGCCAGTAGTATAGGAGCAGGATCATATGAGCAGTTCTTC. Translating it yields CASSIGAGSYEQFF.

This clone was counted a few times. The genes are TRBV6-5 and TRBJ1-3; TRBD1 might be the D (5 bases). Germline V gene sequence: CDR1 MNHEY, CDR2 SVGAGI. The CDR3 sequence is 15 residues long. Trimming removed 2 bases at V and 2 bases at J, with 10 bases between. The CDR3 coding sequence is TGTGCCAGCAGTTACACACCAGGGACTGGAAACACCATATATTTT. Residues: CASSYTPGTGNTIYF.

The gene calls are TRBV28 and TRBJ1-5; D may be TRBD1 (5 bases). V was trimmed by 5 bases and J by 6 bases, leaving 11 bases between them. The length of the CDR3 is 13 residues. The germline CDR1 and CDR2 sequences are MDHEN and SYDVKM. The CDR3 nucleotides read TGTGCCAGCAGTACAGGTGTCGGTCAGCCCCAGCATTTT. This translates into CASSTGVGQPQHF.

The chain carries TRBV2 and TRBJ1-5, with 8 bases matching TRBD1. Germline values: CDR1 SNHLY, CDR2 FYNNEI. The CDR3 is made up of 14 amino acids. The trim removed 8 bases at V and 3 bases at J, leaving 6 bases unmatched. In nucleotides, the CDR3 is TGTGCCAGCCTTGGACAGGGCAACAATCAGCCCCAGCATTTT. Its translation: CASLGQGNNQPQHF.

This clone is a singleton in its sample. The V call is TRBV5-1, the J call TRBJ1-1; unclear D gene. Per the germline V gene, CDR1 is SGHRS and CDR2 is YFSETQ. The CDR3 runs 14 residues. V dropped 0 bases and J dropped 2 bases, with 8 bases sitting between them. The CDR3 loop is CASSLGGINTEAFF. CDR3 sequence (DNA): TGCGCCAGCAGCTTGGGAGGGATCAACACTGAAGCTTTCTTT.

The chain combines TRBV7-2 with TRBJ1-1; a weak D match, TRBD1 (5 bases). Germline V gene data show CDR1 as SGHTA and CDR2 as FQGNSA. Trimming took 4 bases from V and 1 from J, leaving 7 bases between them. This CDR3 region has 13 residues. The CDR3 coding sequence is TGTGCCAGCAGCTCAGGGCCGAACACTGAAGCTTTCTTT. Amino acids: CASSSGPNTEAFF. The variable domain in full, completed from reference TRBV7-2 and TRBJ1-1, reads GAGVSQSPSNKVTEKGKDVELRCDPISGHTALYWYRQSLGQGLEFLIYFQGNSAPDKSGLPSDRFSAERTGGSVSTLTIQRTQQEDSAVYLCASSSGPNTEAFFGQGTRLTVV.

This chain connects TRBV14 to TRBJ1-2; weak D call: TRBD1 (6 bases). Deletions cut 6 bases from V and 8 bases from J, with 28 bases between. The germline CDR1 and CDR2 sequences are SGHDN and FVKESK. This CDR3 spans 17 amino acids. The CDR3 here is CASSHRQSLGGIRGYTF. CDR3 sequence (DNA): TGTGCCAGCAGTCATCGACAGTCTCTAGGGGGAATTAGAGGCTACACCTTC.

V usage is TRBV29-1 and J usage is TRBJ2-2, with TRBD1 matching 7 bases. Unmatched junction bases numbered 5, after V lost 0 bases and J lost 1 base. The CDR3 is 16 amino acids. CDR1 is SQVTM, CDR2 ANQGSEA, per germline. DNA of the CDR3: TGCAGCGTTGAAGATCGAAGACAGGGGAACACCGGGGAGCTGTTTTTT. Translating gives CSVEDRRQGNTGELFF.

The rearrangement links TRBV5-1 to TRBJ1-3, with D unresolved. This CDR3 is 16 amino acids long. The V end was cut by 0 bases, the J end by 4 bases, with 14 bases between. Germline CDR1 reads SGHRS; CDR2 reads YFSETQ. The CDR3 coding sequence is TGCGCCAGCAGCTTGGCCTCAAGGAGCCAAGGAAACACCATATATTTT. Its protein is CASSLASRSQGNTIYF. The full variable domain, its missing parts supplied by reference TRBV5-1 and TRBJ1-3, is KAGVTQTPRYLIKTRGQQVTLSCSPISGHRSVSWYQQTPGQGLQFLFEYFSETQRNKGNFPGRFSGRQFSNSRSEMNVSTLELGDSALYLCASSLASRSQGNTIYFGEGSWLTVV.

V and J are TRBV5-1 and TRBJ1-2; weak D call: TRBD1 (6 bases). This CDR3 contains 14 residues. Deletions cut 0 bases from V and 8 bases from J, with 14 bases between. Germline values: CDR1 SGHRS, CDR2 YFSETQ. In DNA form, the CDR3 reads TGCGCCAGCAGCTTGGCTACAGGGTTGGCCGGCTACACCTTC. Its protein product is CASSLATGLAGYTF.

The chain uses TRBV10-1 and TRBJ2-7; D is perhaps TRBD1 (6 bases). The CDR3 contains 15 residues. CDR1 is WNHNN and CDR2 is SYGVQD in the germline V gene (reference sequence). The germline V and J ends were trimmed by 6 bases and 3 bases, with 18 bases remaining between them. CDR3 bases: TGCGCCAGCAGGGTCGGGCTCCGGGACAACTACGAGCAGTACTTC. It yields the protein CASRVGLRDNYEQYF.

The chain uses TRBV3-1 (or the pseudogene TRBV3-2) and TRBJ1-2, with D possibly TRBD1 on 6 matching bases. V gave up 1 base and J gave up 8 bases, with 8 bases separating them. The germline CDR1 and CDR2 sequences are LGHDT and YNNKEL (reference sequence). This CDR3 contains 12 residues. The DNA for the CDR3 is TGTGCCAGCAGCCAAGTTGGGGGCGGCTACACCTTC. Translated, it gives CASSQVGGGYTF.

The chain combines TRBV10-3 with TRBJ2-4, with D tentatively TRBD1 (5 bases). Germline V gives CDR1 ENHRY, CDR2 SYGVKD. This CDR3 region has 16 residues. Trimming left V 3 bases short and J 0 bases short, with 12 bases between. CDR3: CAISEGALLAKNIQYF. CDR3 nucleotide sequence: TGTGCCATCAGTGAAGGGGCTTTGCTAGCCAAAAACATTCAGTACTTC.

The V and J genes are TRBV5-1 and TRBJ1-2; TRBD1 is a possible D gene (6 bases). The CDR3 is 15 residues long. The germline V and J ends were trimmed by 3 bases and 4 bases, with 16 bases remaining between them. Germline values: CDR1 SGHRS, CDR2 YFSETQ. The chain's CDR3 is CASSSRPTGFYGYTF. The CDR3 DNA reads TGCGCCAGCAGCTCCCGACCGACAGGATTCTATGGCTACACCTTC.

The CDR3 is CASKDSPSTDTQYF. The CDR3, as DNA: TGTGCCAGCAAAGACTCCCCTAGCACAGATACGCAGTATTTT. The chain links TRBV6-5 to TRBJ2-3; no reliable D call. The V and J ends lost 7 bases and 0 bases respectively, with 11 bases between them. CDR1 and CDR2 from the germline V gene are MNHEY and SVGAGI. CDR3 size: 14 residues.

Only a few counts were recorded for this clone. The chain couples TRBV30 to TRBJ1-2; 7 bases are shared with TRBD1. Germline V gene data show CDR1 as GTSNPN and CDR2 as SVGIG (reference sequence). The CDR3 length is 14 residues. The ends lost 5 bases at V and 4 bases at J; junction bases unmatched: 10. The CDR3 DNA is TGTGCCTGGTGCAGGGCAGGGGGGACCTATGGCTACACCTTC. The encoded protein is CAWCRAGGTYGYTF. Full variable domain (remainder filled in from reference TRBV30 and TRBJ1-2): SQTIHQWPATLVQPVGSPLSLECTVEGTSNPNLYWYRQAAGRGLQLLFYSVGIGQISSEVPQNLSASRPQDRQFILSSKKLLLSDSGFYLCAWCRAGGTYGYTFGSGTRLTVV.

Notes on this clone: The identical CDR3 is also encoded by other nucleotide sequences in the sample. The chain joins TRBV2 to TRBJ1-2; TRBD1 is a possible D gene (6 bases). The germline V and J ends were trimmed by 1 base and 3 bases, with 6 bases remaining between them. Germline V gives CDR1 SNHLY, CDR2 FYNNEI. The CDR3 runs 13 residues. CDR3: CASSEDRDYGYTF. The CDR3 nucleotides are TGTGCCAGCAGTGAAGACAGGGACTATGGCTACACCTTC.

This chain links TRBV5-1 with TRBJ2-5, with TRBD1 as a possible D gene (6 bases). CDR1 and CDR2 from the germline V gene are SGHRS and YFSETQ. V was shortened by 2 bases and J by 5 bases, with 10 bases between the two germline ends. This CDR3 region has 13 residues. The CDR3 protein is CASSLQGWETQYF. In nucleotides, the CDR3 is TGCGCCAGCAGCTTACAGGGTTGGGAGACCCAGTACTTC.

V gene TRBV3-1 (or the pseudogene TRBV3-2) combines with J gene TRBJ2-3, with a possible D match to TRBD2 (5 bases). The CDR3 covers 14 residues. Germline loops: CDR1 LGHDT, CDR2 YNNKEL (reference sequence). Trimming pared 4 bases from V and 1 base from J, leaving 9 bases between. The CDR3 region is CASSRLSGTDTQYF. The DNA of the CDR3 is TGTGCCAGCAGCCGCCTTAGCGGCACAGATACGCAGTATTTT.

CDR3 region: CASSKPGQGPYGYTF. The CDR3 region has the DNA TGTGCCAGCAGTAAACCGGGACAGGGACCTTATGGCTACACCTTC. V usage is TRBV25-1 and J usage is TRBJ1-2; 9 nucleotides line up with TRBD1. This CDR3 region has 15 residues. In germline, CDR1 is MGHDK, CDR2 SYGVNS. The ends lost 5 bases at V and 5 bases at J; junction bases unmatched: 9.

The CDR3, as DNA: TGTGCCAGCACAAACAGGGGGCTGACTAATCAGCCCCAGCATTTT. This encodes CASTNRGLTNQPQHF. The chain carries TRBV6-5 and TRBJ1-5; 9 bases map to TRBD1. Looked up from germline, CDR1 is MNHEY and CDR2 is SVGAGI. With V trimmed by 7 bases and J by 4 bases, 8 bases remained unmatched. The CDR3 contains 15 residues.

The chain uses TRBV18 and TRBJ2-3; D gene ambiguous. CDR1 is KGHSH and CDR2 is LQKENI in the germline V gene. There are 14 residues in the CDR3. The ends were cut back, 2 bases at V and 0 bases at J, with 6 bases in the middle. The CDR3 bases are TGTGCCAGCTCACCATCCCAAAGCACAGATACGCAGTATTTT. Translation gives CASSPSQSTDTQYF.

The chain uses TRBV5-4 and TRBJ2-7; 11 positions agree with TRBD2. In germline, CDR1 is SGHNT, CDR2 YYREEE (reference sequence). The CDR3 sequence is 15 residues long. J gave up 2 bases and V 4 bases, and 5 bases lay outside the gene matches. Written as DNA, the CDR3 is TGTGCCAGCAGCCCGACTAGCGGGAAGCCCTACGAGCAGTACTTC. Encoded protein: CASSPTSGKPYEQYF.